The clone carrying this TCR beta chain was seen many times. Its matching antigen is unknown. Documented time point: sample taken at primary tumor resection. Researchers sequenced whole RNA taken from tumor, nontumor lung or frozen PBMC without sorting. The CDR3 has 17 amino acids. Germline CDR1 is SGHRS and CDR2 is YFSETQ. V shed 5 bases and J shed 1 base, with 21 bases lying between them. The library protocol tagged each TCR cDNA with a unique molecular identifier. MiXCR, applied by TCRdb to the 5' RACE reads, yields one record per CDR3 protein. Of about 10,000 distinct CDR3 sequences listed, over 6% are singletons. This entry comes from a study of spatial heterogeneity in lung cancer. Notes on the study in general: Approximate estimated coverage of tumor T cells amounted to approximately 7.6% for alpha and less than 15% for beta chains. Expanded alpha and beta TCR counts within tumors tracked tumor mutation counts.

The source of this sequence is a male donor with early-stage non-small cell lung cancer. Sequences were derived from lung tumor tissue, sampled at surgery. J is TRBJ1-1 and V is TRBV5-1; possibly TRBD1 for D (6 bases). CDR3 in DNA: TGCGCCAGCAGTAACGGCCAGGGGAGGGCCTCGAACACTGAAGCTTTCTTT. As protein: CASSNGQGRASNTEAFF.